These 10 T cell receptor beta chains came from one sample sequenced in a study of PD-L1 blockade in urothelial cancer. Assay: immunoSEQ multiplex PCR; the TCRdb copy retains only in-frame clones and omits some. Of 29,000 or so clones in the sample, more than 70% are singletons; the top ten hold under 3.5%. Source: PBMCs, taken around atezolizumab (anti-PD-L1) treatment. The receptors were gathered from a man between 50 and 59 years old with urothelial cancer.

This chain connects TRBV28 to TRBJ1-4; tentatively, D is TRBD1 (6 bases). V lost 6 bases and J lost 5, with 16 bases in between. This CDR3 contains 15 residues. Germline V CDR1 and CDR2: MDHEN, SYDVKM. CDR3 loop: CASSPYTGTNEKLFF. As DNA, the CDR3 is TGTGCCAGCAGCCCGTATACAGGGACGAATGAAAAACTGTTTTTT.

This clone was detected only a few times. V gene TRBV6-5 combines with J gene TRBJ2-5; 7 positions agree with TRBD2. Germline CDR1 and CDR2: MNHEY and SVGAGI. The CDR3 loop spans 15 amino acids. The junction had 8 bases not matched to a gene; V was cut back by 4 bases and J by 3 bases. CDR3 nucleotides: TGTGCCAGCAGTTCTCGAGGACTAGTTGAAGAGACCCAGTACTTC. Its translation: CASSSRGLVEETQYF.

The chain is built from TRBV10-1 and TRBJ1-6, with D possibly TRBD1 on 5 matching bases. Trimming removed 5 bases from V and 7 bases from J, with 9 bases in between. Germline V lookup: CDR1 WNHNN, CDR2 SYGVQD (reference sequence). The CDR3 consists of 13 residues. This CDR3 is CASSQGSNSPLHF. For the CDR3, the DNA is TGCGCCAGCAGTCAGGGTTCAAATTCACCCCTCCACTTT.

This chain links TRBV4-1 with TRBJ2-3, with TRBD1 identical over 8 bases. Per the germline V gene, CDR1 is MGHRA and CDR2 is YSYEKL. V lost 1 base to trimming and J lost 1 base; unmatched junction nucleotides: 7. The CDR3 has 17 amino acids. The CDR3: CASSQGNLGQGTDTQYF. CDR3 coding DNA: TGCGCCAGCAGCCAAGGGAATTTGGGACAGGGCACAGATACGCAGTATTTT.

J is TRBJ1-2 and V is TRBV30, with a weak D call TRBD1 (6 bases). Trimming removed 1 base at V and 4 bases at J, with 10 bases between. The length of the CDR3 is 13 residues. Germline CDR1 and CDR2: GTSNPN and SVGIG (reference sequence). CDR3 in DNA: TGTGCCTGGAGTGGAGACAGGTTCTATGGCTACACCTTC. This gives the protein CAWSGDRFYGYTF.

This clone was recorded once. V usage is TRBV5-1 and J usage is TRBJ2-7; 10 bases are a match to TRBD2. With 4 bases clipped from V and 3 bases from J, the junction kept 7 bases outside the gene matches. In germline, CDR1 is SGHRS, CDR2 YFSETQ. CDR3 length equals 15 residues. The CDR3 nucleotides are TGCGCCAGCAGCCAAGGACTAGCGGCTGGCTACGAGCAGTACTTC. It is translated as CASSQGLAAGYEQYF.

Worth noting for this clone: This sample also contains other DNA sequences that code for the same CDR3. This chain uses TRBV7-8 with TRBJ2-3; 8 bases match TRBD2. CDR3 size: 15 residues. The V gene end was trimmed by 6 bases and the J gene end by 4 bases; junction bases not matched to a gene: 9. CDR1 SGHVS and CDR2 FQNEAQ come from the germline V gene. The CDR3 nucleotides are TGTGCCAGCAGTTTATCCGGGGGGGCCTCAGATACGCAGTATTTT. Translated: CASSLSGGASDTQYF.

This clone was counted between two and nine times. This chain joins TRBV9 and TRBJ2-3, with D possibly matching TRBD2 (6 bases). CDR3 length: 15 amino acids. Germline assignment: CDR1 SGDLS and CDR2 YYNGEE. Trimming stripped 0 bases from V and 1 base from J, with 9 bases between. CDR3 sequence: CASSVGSGGTDTQYF. The DNA for the CDR3 is TGTGCCAGCAGCGTAGGGTCGGGGGGCACAGATACGCAGTATTTT.

The chain has TRBV29-1 and TRBJ1-4; 9 bases are shared with TRBD1. Germline V gives CDR1 SQVTM, CDR2 ANQGSEA. This CDR3 region has 14 residues. Losses at the gene ends were 5 bases for V and 8 bases for J; bases not matched to a gene: 9. CDR3 protein: CSVFTGGRDEKLFF. As DNA, the CDR3 is TGCAGCGTTTTTACAGGGGGCAGGGACGAAAAACTGTTTTTT.

As DNA, the CDR3 is TGTGCCAGCAGCCGTGGGACAGCCATAGCCAAAAACATTCAGTACTTC. It specifies CASSRGTAIAKNIQYF. The rearrangement joins TRBV7-9 to TRBJ2-4, with TRBD1 identical over 7 bases. Germline CDR1 SEHNR, CDR2 FQNEAQ (reference sequence). The CDR3 is made up of 16 amino acids. After removal of 5 bases from V and 0 bases from J, the junction contained 7 bases not matched to a gene.